This T cell receptor beta chain was sequenced during a study of T-cell memory formation after mild COVID-19. The CDR3 has 13 amino acids. Trimming shortened V by 2 bases and J by 9 bases, and 11 bases separated the two germline ends. The germline V gene encodes CDR1 SGHTA and CDR2 FQGTGA. This clonotype was seen at least ten times. The antigen is unknown. TCRdb passed the 5' RACE reads through MiXCR, listing each CDR3 protein once. This sample has about 200,000 distinct CDR3 sequences, with 16% found just once. Study-level points and caveats: CD8+ contracting clones occupied EMRA, while CD4+ ones occupied mainly CM and EM.

The sequenced sample was PBMCs or a T cell subset sorted from them (not recorded which). The rearrangement joins TRBV7-3 to TRBJ2-1; no clear D gene. The clonotype originates from an adult woman who had mild COVID-19 (a few samples of this study predate the infection). Cell type and time point are not known. Here the CDR3 DNA reads TGTGCCAGCAGCTTAGACTCCTGGGGTGAGCAGTTCTTC. Translation: CASSLDSWGEQFF.